This is a list of T cell receptor beta chains from one sample in a study of CD4 T cells in relation to SARS-CoV-2 and coronaviruses. Their target antigens are unknown. Method: immunoSEQ multiplex PCR; TCRdb's copy keeps in-frame clones and lacks some. The repertoire holds approximately 20,000 clones, with about three fifths as singletons. Sequencing was done on a sample of CD4+ T cells from PBMCs, cultured in vitro. These receptors were collected from a human donor in good health. Each CDR3 is given with its conserved first and last residue. The D gene is left open where the match is weak. Some rows have no size entry. The others give once, few or many, or a class for an expanded clone.

D gene	clone size	V gene	J gene	CDR3 protein	CDR3 DNA
.	.	TRBV6-6	TRBJ2-7	CASQVQGTPGEQYF	TGTGCCAGTCAAGTTCAGGGTACCCCAGGGGAGCAGTACTTC
TRBD2	.	TRBV10-3	TRBJ2-3	CAIAGGTDTQYF	TGTGCCATCGCGGGGGGCACAGATACGCAGTATTTT
TRBD1	.	TRBV4-3	TRBJ1-2	CASSQEFAGGSGYTF	TGCGCCAGCAGCCAAGAATTCGCAGGGGGCAGTGGCTACACCTTC
TRBD1	once	TRBV3-1/TRBV3-2	TRBJ2-5	CASSQDRGRQETQYF	TGTGCCAGCAGCCAGGACAGGGGGCGGCAAGAGACCCAGTACTTC
.	.	TRBV2	TRBJ1-2	CASGWRYGYTF	TGTGCCAGCGGCTGGCGCTATGGCTACACCTTC
.	few	TRBV2	TRBJ2-5	CASSAGVETQYF	TGTGCCAGCAGTGCAGGGGTTGAGACCCAGTACTTC
.	.	TRBV6-5	TRBJ2-7	CASSYSLGGSYEQYF	TGTGCCAGCAGTTACTCACTCGGGGGCTCCTACGAGCAGTACTTC
TRBD2	.	TRBV5-1	TRBJ2-3	CASSGHSGGGSTDTQYF	TGCGCCAGCAGCGGTCATAGCGGGGGGGGTAGCACAGATACGCAGTATTTT
.	.	TRBV5-4	TRBJ2-7	CASSSWTGVGEQYF	TGTGCCAGCAGCTCGTGGACGGGGGTCGGCGAGCAGTACTTC
.	.	TRBV12-3/TRBV12-4	TRBJ1-1	CATTPPVTTEAFF	TGTGCCACCACACCCCCTGTAACTACTGAAGCTTTCTTT
.	.	TRBV5-6	TRBJ2-5	CASSITETQYF	TGTGCCAGCAGCATAACAGAGACCCAGTACTTC
.	.	TRBV6-1	TRBJ2-4	CASSESGRAIQYF	TGTGCCAGCAGTGAATCAGGCAGGGCCATTCAGTACTTC
TRBD2	.	TRBV6-2/TRBV6-3	TRBJ2-7	CASSYDVAGEYEQYF	TGTGCCAGCAGTTACGATGTGGCGGGAGAGTACGAGCAGTACTTC
.	once	TRBV5-4	TRBJ2-1	CASSGHLTYNEQFF	TGTGCCAGCAGCGGGCATTTGACCTACAATGAGCAGTTCTTC
TRBD1	once	TRBV7-2	TRBJ2-1	CASSYGQGVAEQFF	TGTGCCAGCAGCTACGGACAGGGGGTCGCTGAGCAGTTCTTC
.	few	TRBV6-5	TRBJ1-1	CASFLRRSVGTEAFF	TGTGCCAGCTTCCTTAGACGCTCAGTAGGGACTGAAGCTTTCTTT
.	.	TRBV19	TRBJ1-3	CATGSSGNTIYF	TGTGCCACCGGGAGCTCTGGAAACACCATATATTTT
.	.	TRBV7-8	TRBJ1-4	CASSFRTDNEKLFF	TGTGCCAGCAGCTTCCGGACAGATAATGAAAAACTGTTTTTT
.	.	TRBV12-3/TRBV12-4	TRBJ2-5	CASSLDSPETQYF	TGTGCCAGCAGTTTGGACTCCCCCGAGACCCAGTACTTC
TRBD1	.	TRBV7-8	TRBJ2-7	CASSLDRGGEQYF	TGTGCCAGCAGCTTGGACAGGGGAGGCGAGCAGTACTTC
.	.	TRBV6-2/TRBV6-3	TRBJ2-2	CASSRSFGATGELFF	TGTGCCAGCAGCCGGAGTTTCGGGGCCACCGGGGAGCTGTTTTTT
TRBD1	.	TRBV25-1	TRBJ1-6	CASSRDRNFNGSPLHF	TGTGCCAGCAGTAGGGACAGAAACTTCAATGGTTCACCCCTCCACTTT
.	.	TRBV7-2	TRBJ2-2	CASSSLPSAGELFF	TGTGCCAGCAGCTCCCTACCCAGTGCCGGGGAGCTGTTTTTT
TRBD1	few	TRBV7-9	TRBJ2-1	CASSLLTGDEQFF	TGTGCCAGCAGCTTACTTACAGGGGATGAGCAGTTCTTC
.	.	TRBV12-3/TRBV12-4	TRBJ1-2	CASSSTPGYGYTF	TGTGCCAGCAGTTCGACACCGGGTTATGGCTACACCTTC
TRBD1	once	TRBV7-2	TRBJ2-3	CASSLDNDRAASTDTQYF	TGTGCCAGCAGCTTAGATAACGACAGGGCCGCTAGCACAGATACGCAGTATTTT
.	.	TRBV5-4	TRBJ2-6	CASSLDSSGANVLTF	TGTGCCAGCAGCTTGGACAGCTCTGGGGCCAACGTCCTGACTTTC
.	.	TRBV7-6	TRBJ2-5	CASSPRGAVTQYF	TGTGCCAGCAGCCCTCGGGGGGCGGTGACCCAGTACTTC
.	.	TRBV7-2	TRBJ2-1	CASSSRGTIDEQFF	TGTGCCAGCAGCTCCCGGGGGACCATCGATGAGCAGTTCTTC
.	.	TRBV19	TRBJ1-5	CASGWSSNQPQHF	TGTGCCAGTGGCTGGTCTAGCAATCAGCCCCAGCATTTT